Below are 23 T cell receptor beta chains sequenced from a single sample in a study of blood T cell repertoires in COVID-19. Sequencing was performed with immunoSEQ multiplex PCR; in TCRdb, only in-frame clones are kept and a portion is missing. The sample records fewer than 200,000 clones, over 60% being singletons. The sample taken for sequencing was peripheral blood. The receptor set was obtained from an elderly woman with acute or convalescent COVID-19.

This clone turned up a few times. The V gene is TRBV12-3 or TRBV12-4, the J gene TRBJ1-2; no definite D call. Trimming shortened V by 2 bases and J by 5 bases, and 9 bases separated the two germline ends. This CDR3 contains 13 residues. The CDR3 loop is CASSLNSFYGYTF. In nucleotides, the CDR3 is TGTGCCAGCAGTTTAAACAGCTTTTATGGCTACACCTTC.

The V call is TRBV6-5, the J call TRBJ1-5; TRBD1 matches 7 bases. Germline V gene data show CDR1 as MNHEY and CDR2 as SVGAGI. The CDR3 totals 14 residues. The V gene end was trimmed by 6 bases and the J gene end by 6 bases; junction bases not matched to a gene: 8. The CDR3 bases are TGTGCCAGCAGCGCAACAGGGGTCGCTCAGCCCCAGCATTTT. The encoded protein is CASSATGVAQPQHF.

CDR3 amino acids: CASSEAGGNGNTIYF. Here the CDR3 DNA reads TGTGCCAGCAGTGAAGCCGGGGGAAACGGAAACACCATATATTTT. This chain uses TRBV6-1 with TRBJ1-3; D might be TRBD1 (5 bases). Germline V gives CDR1 MNHNS, CDR2 SASEGT. V was trimmed by 0 bases and J by 4 bases, leaving 10 bases between them. The CDR3 has 15 residues.

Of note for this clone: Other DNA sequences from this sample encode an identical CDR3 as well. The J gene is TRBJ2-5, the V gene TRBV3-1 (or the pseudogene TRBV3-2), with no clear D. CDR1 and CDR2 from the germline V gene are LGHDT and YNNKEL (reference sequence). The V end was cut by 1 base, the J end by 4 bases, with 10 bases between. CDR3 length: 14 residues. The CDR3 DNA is TGTGCCAGCAGCCAAGGGCCAGTCTCAGAGACCCAGTACTTC. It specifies CASSQGPVSETQYF.

The CDR3 DNA sequence: TGTGCCAGCAGTTCCGCGAACAGGAGAGAGACCCAGTACTTC. This sequence encodes CASSSANRRETQYF. V usage is TRBV6-5 and J usage is TRBJ2-5; maybe TRBD1 (5 bases). Germline CDR1 is MNHEY and CDR2 is SVGAGI. The CDR3 is 14 residues long. Trimming removed 4 bases at V and 4 bases at J, with 13 bases between.

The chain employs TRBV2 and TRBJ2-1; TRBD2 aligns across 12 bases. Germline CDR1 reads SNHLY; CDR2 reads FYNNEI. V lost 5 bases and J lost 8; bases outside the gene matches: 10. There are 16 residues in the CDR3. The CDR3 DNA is TGTGCCAGCAGTCGCAGGACTAGCGGGAAAAAGGATGAGCAGTTCTTC. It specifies CASSRRTSGKKDEQFF. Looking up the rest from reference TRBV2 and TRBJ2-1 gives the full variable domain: EPEVTQTPSHQVTQMGQEVILRCVPISNHLYFYWYRQILGQKVEFLVSFYNNEISEKSEIFDDQFSVERPDGSNFTLKIRSTKLEDSAMYFCASSRRTSGKKDEQFFGPGTRLTVL.

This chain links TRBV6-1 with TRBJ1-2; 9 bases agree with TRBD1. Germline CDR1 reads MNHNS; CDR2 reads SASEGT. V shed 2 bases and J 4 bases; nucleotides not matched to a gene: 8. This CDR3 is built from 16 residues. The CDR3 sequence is CASSEWRQGGFYGYTF. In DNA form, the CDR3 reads TGTGCCAGCAGTGAATGGAGACAGGGGGGGTTCTATGGCTACACCTTC.

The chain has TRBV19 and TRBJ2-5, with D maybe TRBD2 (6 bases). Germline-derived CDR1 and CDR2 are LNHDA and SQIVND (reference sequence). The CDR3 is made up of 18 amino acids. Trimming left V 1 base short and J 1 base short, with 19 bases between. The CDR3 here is CASSIGWGSGGFQETQYF. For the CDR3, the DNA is TGTGCCAGTAGTATAGGTTGGGGGTCCGGAGGGTTCCAAGAGACCCAGTACTTC.

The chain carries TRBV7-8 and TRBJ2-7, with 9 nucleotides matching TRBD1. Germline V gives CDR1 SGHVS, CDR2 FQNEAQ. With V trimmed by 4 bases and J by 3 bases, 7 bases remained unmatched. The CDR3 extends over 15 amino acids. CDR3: CASSSTQGQGYEQYF. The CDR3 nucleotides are TGTGCCAGCAGCTCCACCCAGGGACAGGGCTACGAGCAGTACTTC.

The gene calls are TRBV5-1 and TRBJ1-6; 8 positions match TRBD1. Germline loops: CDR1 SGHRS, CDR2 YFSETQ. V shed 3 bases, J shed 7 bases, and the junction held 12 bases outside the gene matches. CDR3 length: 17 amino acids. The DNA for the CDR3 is TGCGCCAGCAGCTCTGGGGGAGCAGGGGGCTCAAATTCACCCCTCCACTTT. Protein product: CASSSGGAGGSNSPLHF.

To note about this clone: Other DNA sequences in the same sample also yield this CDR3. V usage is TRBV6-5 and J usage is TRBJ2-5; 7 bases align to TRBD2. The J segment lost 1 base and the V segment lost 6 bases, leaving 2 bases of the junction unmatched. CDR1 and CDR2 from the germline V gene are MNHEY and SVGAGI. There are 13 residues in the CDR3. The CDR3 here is CASRRTSQETQYF. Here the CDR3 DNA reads TGTGCCAGCAGGCGGACTAGCCAAGAGACCCAGTACTTC.

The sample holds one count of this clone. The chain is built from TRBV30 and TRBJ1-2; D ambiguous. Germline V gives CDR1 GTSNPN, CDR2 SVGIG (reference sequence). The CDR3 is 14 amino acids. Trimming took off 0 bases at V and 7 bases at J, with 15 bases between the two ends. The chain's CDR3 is CAWSVLGGRSGYTF. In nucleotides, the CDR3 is TGTGCCTGGAGTGTACTTGGAGGGAGGAGTGGCTACACCTTC.

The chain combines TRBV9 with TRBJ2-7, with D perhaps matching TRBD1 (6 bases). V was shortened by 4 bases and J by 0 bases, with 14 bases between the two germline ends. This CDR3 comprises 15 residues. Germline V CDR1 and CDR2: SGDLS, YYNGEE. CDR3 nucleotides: TGTGCCAGCAGCCTCAGGGACACTGACTCCTACGAGCAGTACTTC. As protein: CASSLRDTDSYEQYF.

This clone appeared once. The CDR3 region is CASQVYYGYTF. CDR3 coding DNA: TGTGCCAGCCAGGTCTACTATGGCTACACCTTC. The V gene is TRBV6-5, the J gene TRBJ1-2; D gene unclear. Germline V gene data show CDR1 as MNHEY and CDR2 as SVGAGI. There are 11 residues in the CDR3. The germline V and J ends were trimmed by 8 bases and 3 bases, with 7 bases remaining between them.

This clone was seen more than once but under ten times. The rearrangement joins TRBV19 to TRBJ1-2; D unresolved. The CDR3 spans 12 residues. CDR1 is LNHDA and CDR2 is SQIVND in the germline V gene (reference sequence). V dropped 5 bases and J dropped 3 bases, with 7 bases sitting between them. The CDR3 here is CASSPSDYGYTF. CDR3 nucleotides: TGTGCCAGTAGTCCATCGGACTATGGCTACACCTTC.

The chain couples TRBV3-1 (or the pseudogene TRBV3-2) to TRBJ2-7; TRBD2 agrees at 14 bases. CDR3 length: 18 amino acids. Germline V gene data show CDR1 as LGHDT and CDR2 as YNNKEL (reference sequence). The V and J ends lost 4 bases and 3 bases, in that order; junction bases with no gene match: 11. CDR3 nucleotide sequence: TGTGCCAGCAGCCCGCGACTAGCGGGAGGGCCCTCCGGCTACGAGCAGTACTTC. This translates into CASSPRLAGGPSGYEQYF.

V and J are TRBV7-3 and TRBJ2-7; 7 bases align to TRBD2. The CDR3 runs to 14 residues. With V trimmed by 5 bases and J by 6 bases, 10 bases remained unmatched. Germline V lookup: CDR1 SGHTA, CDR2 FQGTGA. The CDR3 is CASSVSGTYSEQYF. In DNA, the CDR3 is TGTGCCAGCAGCGTCAGCGGGACCTATAGCGAGCAGTACTTC.

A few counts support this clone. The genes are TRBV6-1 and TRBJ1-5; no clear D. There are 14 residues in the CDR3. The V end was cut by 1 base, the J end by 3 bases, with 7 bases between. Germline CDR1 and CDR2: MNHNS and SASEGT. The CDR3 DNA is TGTGCCAGCAGTGAAGGTGGGCACAATCAGCCCCAGCATTTT. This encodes CASSEGGHNQPQHF.

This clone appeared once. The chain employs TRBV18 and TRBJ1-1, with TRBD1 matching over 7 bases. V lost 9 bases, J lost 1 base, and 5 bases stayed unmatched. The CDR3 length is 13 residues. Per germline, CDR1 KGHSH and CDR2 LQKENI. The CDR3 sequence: CASKGDRNTEAFF. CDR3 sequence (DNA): TGTGCCAGTAAAGGGGACAGGAACACTGAAGCTTTCTTT.

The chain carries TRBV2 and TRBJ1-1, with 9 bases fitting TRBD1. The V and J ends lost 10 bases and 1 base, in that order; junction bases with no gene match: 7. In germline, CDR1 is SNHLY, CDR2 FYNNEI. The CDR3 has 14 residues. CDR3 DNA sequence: TGTGCCACTAACAGGGGGCCAGGGAACACTGAAGCTTTCTTT. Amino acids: CATNRGPGNTEAFF.

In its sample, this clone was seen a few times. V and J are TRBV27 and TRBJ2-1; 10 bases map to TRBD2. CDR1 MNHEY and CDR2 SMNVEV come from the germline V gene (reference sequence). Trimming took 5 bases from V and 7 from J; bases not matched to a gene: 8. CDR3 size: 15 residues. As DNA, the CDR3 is TGTGCCAGCAGTCCCCCGGGACTAGCGAGTAATGAGCAGTTCTTC. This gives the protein CASSPPGLASNEQFF.

The CDR3 DNA is TGTGCCAGCAGTTTAATTGGGAGTGAAAAACTGTTTTTT. This translates into CASSLIGSEKLFF. The V call is TRBV27, the J call TRBJ1-4; D unclear. Germline loops: CDR1 MNHEY, CDR2 SMNVEV (reference sequence). The V and J ends lost 2 bases and 7 bases respectively, with 8 bases between them. The CDR3 is 13 amino acids.

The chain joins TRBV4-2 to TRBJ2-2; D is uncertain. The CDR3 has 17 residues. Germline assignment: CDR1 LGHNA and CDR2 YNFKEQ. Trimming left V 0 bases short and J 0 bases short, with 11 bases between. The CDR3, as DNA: TGTGCCAGCAGCCAAGAAAATGGCCATACGAACACCGGGGAGCTGTTTTTT. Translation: CASSQENGHTNTGELFF.